Listed here are 30 T cell receptor beta chains from one sample, sequenced in a study of siplizumab effects on memory and regulatory T cells. Produced via immunoSEQ multiplex PCR; TCRdb's table is partial and in-frame only. The sample holds around 100,000 clones, approximately 94% seen once. The source material was non-Treg CD4+ T cells sorted from blood. The receptors were gathered from a human donor in good health.

The chain employs TRBV7-8 and TRBJ2-2; no firm D call. The CDR3 has 13 amino acids. From germline, CDR1 is SGHVS and CDR2 FQNEAQ. Trimming pared 0 bases from V and 7 bases from J, leaving 6 bases between. As DNA, the CDR3 is TGTGCCAGCAGCTTAGCGCTAGGCGGGGAGCTGTTTTTT. It encodes CASSLALGGELFF.

J is TRBJ2-2 and V is TRBV2, with unresolved D. This CDR3 is 14 amino acids long. Germline assignment: CDR1 SNHLY and CDR2 FYNNEI. V was pared by 5 bases and J by 2 bases, with 9 bases between. The CDR3 here is CASSPTPNTGELFF. The CDR3 DNA is TGTGCCAGCAGTCCCACCCCCAACACCGGGGAGCTGTTTTTT.

The rearrangement uses TRBV6-4 and TRBJ2-1; TRBD1 matches at 8 bases. This CDR3 has 16 residues. V was clipped by 0 bases and J by 8 bases; unmatched bases: 9. The germline V gene encodes CDR1 MRHNA and CDR2 SNTAGT. The CDR3 coding sequence is TGTGCCAGCAGTGACTCGCCAGGGGGCGCGTTGGATGAGCAGTTCTTC. Translated: CASSDSPGGALDEQFF.

The chain couples TRBV9 to TRBJ1-1, with no clear D. The germline CDR1 and CDR2 sequences are SGDLS and YYNGEE. The CDR3 has 14 amino acids. The V end was cut by 2 bases, the J end by 3 bases, with 11 bases between. In nucleotides, the CDR3 is TGTGCCAGCAGCGTTTCCCCCGGGGACACTGAAGCTTTCTTT. Protein product: CASSVSPGDTEAFF. Supplemented by reference TRBV9 and TRBJ1-1, the full variable domain reads DSGVTQTPKHLITATGQRVTLRCSPRSGDLSVYWYQQSLDQGLQFLIQYYNGEERAKGNILERFSAQQFPDLHSELNLSSLELGDSALYFCASSVSPGDTEAFFGQGTRLTVV.

The rearrangement joins TRBV6-4 to TRBJ2-5; no clear D. V shed 7 bases and J shed 3 bases, with 15 bases lying between them. The length of the CDR3 is 14 residues. Germline V lookup: CDR1 MRHNA, CDR2 SNTAGT. CDR3 region: CASTRKAVKETQYF. The CDR3 nucleotides are TGTGCCAGCACCAGAAAGGCAGTAAAAGAGACCCAGTACTTC.

V and J are TRBV28 and TRBJ2-5, with TRBD2 matching over 12 bases. The CDR3 sequence is 16 residues long. V dropped 6 bases and J dropped 5; count of bases not matched to a gene: 10. Germline V gene lookup returns CDR1 MDHEN and CDR2 SYDVKM. CDR3 DNA sequence: TGTGCCAGCAGCCAACTAGCGGGAGGATCCTGGGAGACCCAGTACTTC. Translation: CASSQLAGGSWETQYF. The full variable domain, completed using reference TRBV28 and TRBJ2-5, is DVKVTQSSRYLVKRTGEKVFLECVQDMDHENMFWYRQDPGLGLRLIYFSYDVKMKEKGDIPEGYSVSREKKERFSLILESASTNQTSMYLCASSQLAGGSWETQYFGPGTRLLVL.

This clone was detected once. The chain recombines TRBV5-4 with TRBJ2-3; 7 bases are a match to TRBD2. The CDR3 loop spans 16 amino acids. Germline CDR1 SGHNT, CDR2 YYREEE (reference sequence). Losses at the gene ends were 4 bases for V and 2 bases for J; bases not matched to a gene: 10. Here the CDR3 DNA reads TGTGCCAGCAGCCCGCGGACTAGTATCGTCACAGATACGCAGTATTTT. Its translation: CASSPRTSIVTDTQYF. The full variable domain, completed using reference TRBV5-4 and TRBJ2-3, is ETGVTQSPTHLIKTRGQQVTLRCSSQSGHNTVSWYQQALGQGPQFIFQYYREEENGRGNFPPRFSGLQFPNYSSELNVNALELDDSALYLCASSPRTSIVTDTQYFGPGTRLTVL.

This chain joins TRBV27 and TRBJ2-1, with D tentatively TRBD1 or TRBD2 (6 bases each). Trimming left V 6 bases short and J 7 bases short, with 19 bases between. Germline loops: CDR1 MNHEY, CDR2 SMNVEV (reference sequence). CDR3 length: 15 amino acids. The CDR3 nucleotides are TGTGCCAGCAGCTCGAATACCGAGGGGGGTAATGAGCAGTTCTTC. Amino acid sequence: CASSSNTEGGNEQFF.

The CDR3 loop reads CASSTSGASDTQYF. CDR3 sequence (DNA): TGTGCCAGTAGCACTAGCGGGGCATCAGATACGCAGTATTTT. The rearrangement uses TRBV19 and TRBJ2-3; 10 nucleotides match TRBD2. The CDR3 is made up of 14 amino acids. CDR1 is LNHDA and CDR2 is SQIVND in the germline V gene (reference sequence). V dropped 6 bases and J dropped 4; count of bases not matched to a gene: 4.

This chain links TRBV19 with TRBJ1-3; the D is unclear. The length of the CDR3 is 13 residues. CDR1 and CDR2 from the germline V gene are LNHDA and SQIVND (reference sequence). V was clipped by 3 bases and J by 11 bases, with 14 bases between them. In DNA, the CDR3 is TGTGCCAGTAGTATTCAAGAGGGAGGTCCCATATATTTT. The encoded protein is CASSIQEGGPIYF.

The chain couples TRBV29-1 to TRBJ2-7, with 10 positions matching TRBD1. This CDR3 has 14 amino acids. Germline-derived CDR1 and CDR2 are SQVTM and ANQGSEA. With V trimmed by 4 bases and J by 6 bases, 9 bases remained unmatched. The CDR3 sequence: CSVGVLTGGSEQYF. In DNA form, the CDR3 reads TGCAGCGTTGGGGTCCTGACAGGGGGCAGCGAGCAGTACTTC.

The chain recombines TRBV7-2 with TRBJ2-7; the D gene could be TRBD1 or TRBD2 (5 bases each). The CDR3 totals 13 residues. Germline V gives CDR1 SGHTA, CDR2 FQGNSA. With 6 bases removed from V and 6 bases from J, the gap between germline ends came to 15 bases. The CDR3 protein is CASRRVGASEQYF. In nucleotides, the CDR3 is TGTGCCAGCAGGAGGGTAGGGGCTTCCGAGCAGTACTTC. Full variable domain (missing parts from reference TRBV7-2 and TRBJ2-7): GAGVSQSPSNKVTEKGKDVELRCDPISGHTALYWYRQSLGQGLEFLIYFQGNSAPDKSGLPSDRFSAERTGGSVSTLTIQRTQQEDSAVYLCASRRVGASEQYFGPGTRLTVT.

The chain links TRBV7-3 to TRBJ1-1; weak D call: TRBD1 (5 bases). V gave up 5 bases and J gave up 4 bases, with 11 bases separating them. Germline V lookup: CDR1 SGHTA, CDR2 FQGTGA. This CDR3 is built from 13 residues. CDR3 sequence reads: CASSPRGGTEAFF. The CDR3 DNA is TGTGCCAGCAGCCCTCGGGGCGGCACTGAAGCTTTCTTT.

The chain carries TRBV7-8 and TRBJ2-7; no clear D gene. V lost 3 bases, J lost 4 bases, and 7 bases lay in between. Germline values: CDR1 SGHVS, CDR2 FQNEAQ. This CDR3 region has 12 residues. In DNA, the CDR3 is TGTGCCAGCAGCTTTTTACCGTACGAGCAGTACTTC. It specifies CASSFLPYEQYF.

The chain carries TRBV6-5 and TRBJ2-2; 7 bases map to TRBD1. Trimming at V came to 6 bases and at J to 2 bases, leaving 6 bases not matched to a gene. The length of the CDR3 is 15 residues. Germline CDR1 reads MNHEY; CDR2 reads SVGAGI. The CDR3 DNA is TGTGCCAGCAGCAGGACAGGCATTAACACCGGGGAGCTGTTTTTT. This codes for CASSRTGINTGELFF.

This clone showed up just once. CDR3 region: CASSLDRAGEQYF. In DNA, the CDR3 is TGTGCCAGCAGCTTAGACAGGGCTGGCGAGCAGTACTTC. V and J are TRBV11-1 and TRBJ2-7, with a weak D call TRBD1 (6 bases). CDR1 and CDR2 (germline): SGHAT, FQDESV (reference sequence). CDR3 length: 13 amino acids. Trimming removed 1 base at V and 6 bases at J, with 10 bases between. Together with reference TRBV11-1 and TRBJ2-7, the CDR3 gives the full variable domain: EAEVAQSPRYKITEKSQAVAFWCDPISGHATLYWYRQILGQGPELLVQFQDESVVDDSQLPKDRFSAERLKGVDSTLKIQPAELGDSAMYLCASSLDRAGEQYFGPGTRLTVT.

The J gene is TRBJ2-7, the V gene TRBV28; 13 bases align to TRBD2. Germline CDR1 reads MDHEN; CDR2 reads SYDVKM. This CDR3 is 14 amino acids long. J was trimmed by 6 bases and V by 4 bases; bases with no gene match: 3. In DNA, the CDR3 is TGTGCCAGCAGTTGGACTAGCGGGAGATCCGAGCAGTACTTC. It codes for CASSWTSGRSEQYF.

The chain joins TRBV6-5 to TRBJ2-5; D might be TRBD1 (5 bases). Per the germline V gene, CDR1 is MNHEY and CDR2 is SVGAGI. The CDR3 runs to 14 residues. V was trimmed by 5 bases and J by 2 bases, leaving 12 bases between them. CDR3 sequence reads: CASSRGHLQETQYF. Written as DNA, the CDR3 is TGTGCCAGCAGTAGAGGACACTTACAAGAGACCCAGTACTTC.

The chain couples TRBV4-1 to TRBJ1-2; D is uncertain. V lost 2 bases, J lost 4 bases, and 8 bases lay in between. There are 13 residues in the CDR3. Germline lookup yields CDR1 MGHRA and CDR2 YSYEKL. The CDR3 bases are TGCGCCAGCAGCCAACTGAAAGGCTATGGCTACACCTTC. This translates into CASSQLKGYGYTF.

This chain links TRBV11-1 with TRBJ2-1; D is uncertain. CDR3 length equals 11 residues. The germline gives CDR1 SGHAT, CDR2 FQDESV (reference sequence). Trimming removed 1 base from V and 11 bases from J, with 6 bases in between. CDR3 coding DNA: TGTGCCAGCAGCTTAGAAAATAAGCAGTTCTTC. Protein: CASSLENKQFF.

The chain employs TRBV28 and TRBJ2-7; no clear D. The CDR3 contains 14 residues. Germline CDR1 MDHEN, CDR2 SYDVKM. V gave up 11 bases and J gave up 1 base, with 18 bases separating them. CDR3 sequence: CAASVSAASYEQYF. For the CDR3, the DNA is TGTGCCGCTTCAGTTTCGGCAGCGTCCTACGAGCAGTACTTC.

The chain carries TRBV29-1 and TRBJ2-5; D is possibly TRBD1 (6 bases). Looked up from germline, CDR1 is SQVTM and CDR2 is ANQGSEA. V shed 0 bases and J shed 1 base, with 9 bases lying between them. The CDR3 is 14 residues long. CDR3 nucleotide sequence: TGCAGCGTTGAAGATCTACAGGGCCAAGAGACCCAGTACTTC. The encoded protein is CSVEDLQGQETQYF.

J is TRBJ2-5 and V is TRBV14, with D perhaps TRBD1 or TRBD2 (5 bases each). Trimming removed 0 bases at V and 2 bases at J, with 13 bases between. The length of the CDR3 is 16 residues. Germline V lookup: CDR1 SGHDN, CDR2 FVKESK. The CDR3 DNA reads as TGTGCCAGCAGCCAAGATAACCGGGGCCGGCAAGAGACCCAGTACTTC. Residues: CASSQDNRGRQETQYF.

This sequence joins TRBV2 and TRBJ1-1, with D maybe TRBD1 (6 bases). Deletions cut 5 bases from V and 4 bases from J, with 17 bases between. In germline, CDR1 is SNHLY, CDR2 FYNNEI. This CDR3 spans 15 amino acids. The CDR3 loop is CASSIGGATATEAFF. DNA for the CDR3: TGTGCCAGCAGTATCGGGGGCGCGACGGCCACTGAAGCTTTCTTT.

The V call is TRBV7-6, the J call TRBJ1-4; the D is unclear. The CDR3 is 15 residues long. Trimming took 0 bases from V and 4 from J, leaving 9 bases between them. Germline CDR1 reads SGHVS; CDR2 reads FNYEAQ. This CDR3 reads CASSLAGIGNEKLFF. Here the CDR3 DNA reads TGTGCCAGCAGCTTAGCAGGGATCGGTAATGAAAAACTGTTTTTT. The variable domain in full, with the rest retrieved from reference TRBV7-6 and TRBJ1-4, is GAGVSQSPRYKVTKRGQDVALRCDPISGHVSLYWYRQALGQGPEFLTYFNYEAQQDKSGLPNDRFSAERPEGSISTLTIQRTEQRDSAMYRCASSLAGIGNEKLFFGSGTQLSVL.

The chain is built from TRBV10-1 and TRBJ2-1, with D uncertain. Germline CDR1 WNHNN, CDR2 SYGVQD (reference sequence). V lost 3 bases and J 1 base, leaving 13 bases between the germline ends. The CDR3 runs 16 residues. As DNA, the CDR3 is TGCGCCAGCAGTGACTACCGTGGAAAATCCTACAATGAGCAGTTCTTC. Residues: CASSDYRGKSYNEQFF.

This clone was seen only once. The chain joins TRBV6-6 to TRBJ2-7; no clear D. This CDR3 has 16 residues. The V gene's germline CDR1 is MNHNY and CDR2 SVGAGI (reference sequence). Trimming took 5 bases from V and 3 from J, leaving 20 bases between them. The CDR3, as DNA: TGTGCCAGCAGTCCCCCCGGGCAGGCTCGTTTCTACGAGCAGTACTTC. Translating gives CASSPPGQARFYEQYF.

This chain connects TRBV25-1 to TRBJ2-6; the D gene is possibly TRBD2 (6 bases). Trimming took off 5 bases at V and 8 bases at J, with 13 bases between the two ends. The CDR3 totals 14 residues. Germline loops: CDR1 MGHDK, CDR2 SYGVNS. The CDR3 nucleotides read TGTGCCAGCAGTAGGGTCGGGGGACCCAACGTCCTGACTTTC. Encoded protein: CASSRVGGPNVLTF.

The chain recombines TRBV19 with TRBJ2-3; D remains unclear. The V end was cut by 6 bases, the J end by 7 bases, with 17 bases between. The CDR3 runs 14 residues. The germline gives CDR1 LNHDA, CDR2 SQIVND (reference sequence). CDR3 nucleotide sequence: TGTGCCAGTAGCGACCGCTATTTGCTTAATACGCAGTATTTT. This sequence encodes CASSDRYLLNTQYF.

V is TRBV6-1 and J is TRBJ2-7; D not certain. CDR3 length: 12 amino acids. V lost 4 bases and J lost 3, with 7 bases in between. Germline CDR1 and CDR2: MNHNS and SASEGT. The CDR3 region is CASSGVGYEQYF. The CDR3 bases are TGTGCCAGCAGTGGAGTCGGCTACGAGCAGTACTTC.